Shown below are 12 T cell receptor beta chains from a single sample sequenced in a study of blood T cell repertoires in COVID-19 (TCRdb year 2020). Library preparation used the immunoSEQ multiplex PCR assay. TCRdb carries this immuneACCESS record with in-frame sequences only. Its versions omit some clonotypes, under half of them owing to an unresolved V gene in the studies checked, with the rest unexplained. The table for this sample lists around 350,000 clones; about 88% of them were counted only once. Roughly 3.1% of the sample is in the top ten clones. Sequenced: peripheral blood. The receptors stem from a human donor in a cohort sampled during active COVID-19.

This sequence joins TRBV27 and TRBJ2-4; D is possibly TRBD1 (6 bases). The V gene lost 3 bases and the J gene lost 0 bases, with 12 bases spanning the gap. The CDR3 loop spans 16 amino acids. Germline V CDR1 and CDR2: MNHEY, SMNVEV (reference sequence). The CDR3 nucleotides read TGTGCCAGCAGTTTTACAGGGCCGGAAGCCAAAAACATTCAGTACTTC. Its protein is CASSFTGPEAKNIQYF.

CDR3 DNA sequence: TGTGCCAGCAGCGCGCGTAGAGTAGAGCAGTTCTTC. This codes for CASSARRVEQFF. J is TRBJ2-1 and V is TRBV5-8, with D unclear. The germline CDR1 and CDR2 sequences are SGHTS and YDEGEE. Between the trimmed V and J ends, which lost 4 bases and 10 bases, there was a span of 12 bases. The CDR3 contains 12 residues.

This chain joins TRBV9 and TRBJ2-3; D is unresolved. Germline CDR1 SGDLS, CDR2 YYNGEE. The ends were cut back, 3 bases at V and 4 bases at J, with 9 bases in the middle. This CDR3 has 13 residues. DNA of the CDR3: TGTGCCAGCAGCGCGGGTGGGTCAGATACGCAGTATTTT. Amino acid sequence: CASSAGGSDTQYF.

This clone was seen more than once but under ten times. The chain uses TRBV30 and TRBJ1-5; 7 positions agree with TRBD1. CDR1 is GTSNPN, CDR2 SVGIG, per germline (reference sequence). V shed 1 base, J shed 2 bases, and the junction held 2 bases outside the gene matches. The CDR3 has 14 amino acids. The chain's CDR3 is CAWSATGGNQPQHF. The CDR3 bases are TGTGCCTGGAGTGCTACAGGGGGCAATCAGCCCCAGCATTTT.

This chain links TRBV30 with TRBJ1-2; the match to TRBD1 covers 7 bases. V gave up 3 bases and J gave up 7 bases; unmatched junction bases: 8. The V gene's germline CDR1 is GTSNPN and CDR2 SVGIG (reference sequence). The CDR3 loop spans 13 amino acids. As DNA, the CDR3 is TGTGCCTGGAGGCCACAGGGGATTCGTGGCTACACCTTC. This encodes CAWRPQGIRGYTF. Drawing the rest from reference TRBV30 and TRBJ1-2, the complete variable domain is SQTIHQWPATLVQPVGSPLSLECTVEGTSNPNLYWYRQAAGRGLQLLFYSVGIGQISSEVPQNLSASRPQDRQFILSSKKLLLSDSGFYLCAWRPQGIRGYTFGSGTRLTVV.

V is TRBV28 and J is TRBJ2-7; D is possibly TRBD2 (6 bases). This CDR3 spans 15 amino acids. Germline values: CDR1 MDHEN, CDR2 SYDVKM. V lost 5 bases and J 12 bases, leaving 26 bases between the germline ends. The CDR3 nucleotides are TGTGCCAGCAGTCCACCAGACCGGGACGGACACGGGGGGTACTTC. Its translation: CASSPPDRDGHGGYF.

The V and J genes are TRBV4-1 and TRBJ1-4; 7 bases are shared with TRBD1. The CDR3 loop spans 14 amino acids. Losses at the gene ends were 3 bases for V and 7 bases for J; bases not matched to a gene: 5. Germline CDR1 is MGHRA and CDR2 is YSYEKL. The CDR3 DNA reads TGCGCCAGCAGCCAGAACCAGGGGGTTGAAAAACTGTTTTTT. Protein product: CASSQNQGVEKLFF.

V and J are TRBV30 and TRBJ2-5; the D gene is possibly TRBD2 (7 bases). Deletions cut 7 bases from V and 5 bases from J, with 17 bases between. Per germline, CDR1 GTSNPN and CDR2 SVGIG (reference sequence). CDR3 length: 13 residues. In nucleotides, the CDR3 is TGTGCCTCCACGGGGGGCCGGTGGGAGACCCAGTACTTC. It specifies CASTGGRWETQYF.

The V and J genes are TRBV30 and TRBJ1-1; TRBD1 is a possible D gene (5 bases). Trimming took 4 bases from V and 2 from J, leaving 11 bases between them. The CDR3 consists of 13 residues. CDR1 and CDR2 (germline): GTSNPN, SVGIG (reference sequence). DNA for the CDR3: TGTGCCTGGACGGTACAGGCAAACACTGAAGCTTTCTTT. Translating it yields CAWTVQANTEAFF.

This chain links TRBV11-2 with TRBJ2-1; D ambiguous. V lost 5 bases to trimming and J lost 5 bases, with 16 bases between them. CDR1 SGHAT and CDR2 FQNNGV come from the germline V gene. This CDR3 contains 15 residues. The CDR3 sequence is CASSPTVVPNNEQFF. The CDR3 nucleotides read TGTGCCAGCAGCCCCACTGTGGTTCCTAACAATGAGCAGTTCTTC.

J is TRBJ2-1 and V is TRBV5-1; unclear D gene. CDR1 SGHRS and CDR2 YFSETQ come from the germline V gene. Trimming shortened V by 4 bases and J by 9 bases, and 14 bases separated the two germline ends. The CDR3 has 13 residues. The CDR3 reads CASSADKPVEQFF. Here the CDR3 DNA reads TGCGCCAGCAGCGCAGACAAGCCAGTTGAGCAGTTCTTC.

V and J are TRBV24-1 and TRBJ2-7, with D tentatively TRBD2 (7 bases). Germline-derived CDR1 and CDR2 are KGHDR and SFDVKD. Deletions cut 0 bases from V and 12 bases from J, with 17 bases between. CDR3 size: 14 residues. The CDR3 sequence: CATSDLLGGAGRYF. The CDR3, as DNA: TGTGCCACCAGTGATTTGCTTGGGGGGGCCGGGAGGTACTTC.